Reported below is one T cell receptor beta chain. This clone's antigen is unknown. One base away there is no much larger clone; base qualities are not given. These data are taken from a study of cytomegalovirus exposure and HLA in healthy donors (dated by TCRdb to between 2016 and 2019). Study-level background: An earlier analysis of some 550 of the donors reported about 250 Gb of sequence data and around 110 million unique TCR beta sequences from 150 million to 200 million T cells. An early release covering just under 650 HLA-typed donors comprised roughly 300 gigabases of sequencing data and tens of millions of unique TCR sequences. Of the 398 genotyped donors, around 81% fell in the genetic ancestry cluster associated with self-reported Caucasian donors. The study was designed to test whether signatures of past pathogen exposure could be identified by cataloging public T cell receptors. The T cell repertoires of around 730 subjects were profiled by immunosequencing and related to cytomegalovirus serostatus. In addition to the first cohort of 666 subjects, a separate validation cohort of 120 different subjects was used. The study combined high-throughput TCR immunosequencing, statistical association of individual TCRs with disease status, and machine learning to predict cytomegalovirus infection status. A later analysis re-analyzed previously published TCR beta repertoires from roughly 600 donors and added high-resolution HLA genotyping to study TCR occurrence patterns. Rather than drawing on any new phenotypic data, the later analysis identified candidate immune exposures from TCR beta sequences and the way those sequences occurred across donors. An earlier analysis of 587 of the donors used high-throughput TCR beta sequencing to judge whether each TCR beta V gene segment behaved as functional or pseudogenic. Donor age, sex, ethnicity and CMV serostatus were compiled alongside the repertoire data. In a later genetic analysis, genome-wide SNP genotypes for about 55% of the roughly 700 donors were used, and that subset was treated as a discovery cohort. Every discovery cohort repertoire had been produced on one sequencing platform. Both class I and class II loci were covered by HLA typing, at four-digit resolution. The number of donors typed differed by locus, with about 629-640 for A, B, C, DRB1 and DQB1, around 500 for DQA1, 600 to 610 for DPA1, and over 400 for DPB1. Four to six DR-DQ haplotypes were handled as single units for association and clustering, since linkage in the cohort was strong. Among about 370 genotyped donors of the cohort, an average of about 220,000 unique TCR beta nucleotide sequences was sequenced per donor, of which 15% to 20% were non-productive. Study-wide conclusions, independent of this receptor: A group of highly shared sequence variants was considered likely to be a technical artifact of the sequencing pipeline. Broadly in line with IMGT annotations, most TCR beta V segments showed up in productive rearrangements about 90% or about 30% of the time in an earlier analysis of about 500 of the donors. Compared with equally common non-associated chains, HLA-associated TCR beta chains in a later analysis were more clonally expanded and had lower generation probabilities. Because HLA typing was missing for some donors at each locus, association tests included only the typed subset. When HLA alleles, especially DR and DQ, strongly co-occurred, TCR associations were difficult to assign to individual alleles. For the cohort, immune exposure information was limited to CMV serostatus. The classifier was reported to diagnose cytomegalovirus status with high specificity and sensitivity in both the original cohort and the validation cohort. In a later analysis, the rate of TCR association differed among HLA loci, with DRB1 alleles having the most associated TCRs and HLA-C alleles having the fewest. Most CMV-associated TCR beta chains appeared to be HLA-restricted in a later analysis, and the HLA associations seemed to be driven largely by CMV exposure. Linkage disequilibrium might explain the correlated functional status among segregating V segments, but an unknown experimental factor could not be excluded. This cohort had only TCR beta chains sequenced, and the lack of alpha or paired-chain data limited which features could be detected. A later genetic analysis reported fewer N-insertions in productive TCRs among donors in an Asian-associated ancestry cluster than the roughly 650-donor mean. According to a later analysis, parvovirus B19, influenza, CMV and Epstein-Barr virus appeared linked to several top co-occurrence clusters. A further reported finding was that TCR beta sequences accurately predicted the HLA-A and HLA-B alleles for most subjects in the first cohort. Some IMGT-functional V segments, including TRBV6-2 and TRBV6-3, could not be distinguished by the 87-base-pair reads and were therefore excluded. In a later genetic analysis, a missense DCLRE1C variant was associated with V-gene and J-gene trimming of TCR beta chains, and the association was replicated in an independent cohort. Because counts were too low, approximately 18 rarely observed V segments, including chromosome 9 orphons, were excluded from the earlier analysis of some 540 of the donors. Presence/absence analyses assumed roughly uniform sequencing depth across donors, an assumption that may not hold. Across donors, most TCR sequences were observed very rarely, whereas some public TCRs were present in many individuals. In vitro tests confirmed that a few of the cytomegalovirus-associated TCR beta chains recognize cytomegalovirus antigens. A total of 164 TCR beta chains were listed by the study as associated with cytomegalovirus. It was suggested by the authors that the approach could potentially be generalized to other disease states and immunological phenotypes. At a false discovery rate of 0.05, a later analysis linked 16,951 TCR beta sequences to specific HLA alleles.

Libraries came from the immunoSEQ multiplex PCR assay. For the multiplex PCR, a mixture combining 60 forward primers for TCR Vbeta segments and 13 reverse primers for TCR Jbeta segments was used. A multiplex PCR assay on genomic DNA amplified the CDR3 region of rearranged TCR beta genes. The Illumina HiSeq System was used to sequence the amplified TCR beta libraries as 87-base-pair reads. Concerning the study's data processing: In a later analysis, around 80 million unique TCR beta chains were counted across the 500 to 850 repertoires, and approximately 9.9 million of these chains were shared by at least two donors. Raw reads were error-corrected and collapsed into unique sequences by a nearest-neighbor algorithm in which closely related sequences were merged to remove PCR and sequencing errors. Alignment of CDR3 sequences to IMGT reference sequences was used to assign V, D and J gene segments. For a sequence to be retained, a match of at least six nucleotides to both a V gene segment and a J gene segment was required. A rearrangement counted as productive if the CDR3 had no stop codons and remained in frame with V and J, and every other rearrangement counted as non-productive. CDR3 was defined by IMGT convention, running from the second conserved V-encoded cysteine to the conserved J-encoded phenylalanine. Sequences without an unambiguous match to a single V gene segment were excluded from the earlier analysis of about 640 of the donors. In an earlier analysis of around 600 of the donors, V segments were called functional above 56.7% productive rearrangements and were called segregating when the between-donor standard deviation exceeded 5%. A statistical classification framework was built to diagnose cytomegalovirus status from the catalog of TCR beta chain sequences. V and J gene assignment, in a later analysis, came from comparing TCR nucleotide sequences with IMGT/GENE-DB human TR gene sequences. Using the TCRdist pipeline, a later analysis assigned CDR3 sequences along with most-parsimonious VDJ recombination scenarios. A later analysis defined each TCR beta chain by its CDR3 amino acid sequence plus V-gene family, and excluded reads lacking a unique V-gene family. As a way to deal with suspected cross-contamination and a sequencing artifact, a later analysis dropped hundreds of nucleotide sequences that were highly shared and had low generation probability. In a later analysis, a clonal expansion index for each public chain was calculated from normalized within-repertoire ranks of inferred template counts. A later analysis computed generation probabilities with a VDJ recombination model fitted to out-of-frame rearrangements, and checked the results against IGoR. Hypergeometric tests were used in a later analysis to score TCR-TCR, TCR-HLA and TCR-CMV co-occurrence, with a repertoire-size bias correction applied to the TCR pairs. False discovery rates were estimated in a later analysis by permuting HLA or CMV assignments 20 times. In a later analysis, co-occurring TCRs were grouped using DBSCAN, with TCRdist sequence similarity added in when clustering inside HLA-allele-positive subsets. Repertoires with fewer than 30,000 or more than 120,000 public chains were left out of co-occurrence clustering, as were five repertoires with anomalous nucleotide sharing. The source is immuneACCESS, and TCRdb retained only in-frame sequences with V and J called. Part of the clones is not carried over; for the studies checked, unresolved V genes explain less than half of this, and the remainder is unexplained. The V and J calls and clone size were taken over from that table, and D and trimming were inferred from the DNA. This sample is represented by nearly 110,000 clones; over 75% of them were singletons. More than 2% of the sample belongs to the ten largest clones.

As encoded in the germline V gene, CDR1 is MNHEY while CDR2 is SVGAGI. The junction carries 4 bases between V and J, which are trimmed by 2 bases and 0 bases respectively. From the cysteine up to the phenylalanine, the CDR3 has a length of 13 residues. Only the CDR3 portion is preserved as DNA: 39 bases, with reading frame beginning at the first base. In total, around 600 healthy bone marrow donors made up the cohort. At the time of sampling, all cohort members were nominally healthy, though unrecorded immune exposures were likely present. The donor was CMV seronegative and was included in the group of about 350 seronegative cohort members. A peripheral blood sample was collected from each donor, and TCR beta sequencing was performed on peripheral blood mononuclear cells. Genomic DNA was extracted from the blood cell samples with the Qiagen DNeasy Blood Extraction Kit.

The clonotype was recovered from a man aged 25 to 45 in good health and CMV-seronegative. The source material was PBMCs. This chain is built from TRBV6-5 and TRBJ1-2, with no confident D gene call. At the DNA level, the sequence is TGTGCCAGCAGTTACGTAGCTAACTATGGCTACACCTTC. Its protein product is CASSYVANYGYTF.